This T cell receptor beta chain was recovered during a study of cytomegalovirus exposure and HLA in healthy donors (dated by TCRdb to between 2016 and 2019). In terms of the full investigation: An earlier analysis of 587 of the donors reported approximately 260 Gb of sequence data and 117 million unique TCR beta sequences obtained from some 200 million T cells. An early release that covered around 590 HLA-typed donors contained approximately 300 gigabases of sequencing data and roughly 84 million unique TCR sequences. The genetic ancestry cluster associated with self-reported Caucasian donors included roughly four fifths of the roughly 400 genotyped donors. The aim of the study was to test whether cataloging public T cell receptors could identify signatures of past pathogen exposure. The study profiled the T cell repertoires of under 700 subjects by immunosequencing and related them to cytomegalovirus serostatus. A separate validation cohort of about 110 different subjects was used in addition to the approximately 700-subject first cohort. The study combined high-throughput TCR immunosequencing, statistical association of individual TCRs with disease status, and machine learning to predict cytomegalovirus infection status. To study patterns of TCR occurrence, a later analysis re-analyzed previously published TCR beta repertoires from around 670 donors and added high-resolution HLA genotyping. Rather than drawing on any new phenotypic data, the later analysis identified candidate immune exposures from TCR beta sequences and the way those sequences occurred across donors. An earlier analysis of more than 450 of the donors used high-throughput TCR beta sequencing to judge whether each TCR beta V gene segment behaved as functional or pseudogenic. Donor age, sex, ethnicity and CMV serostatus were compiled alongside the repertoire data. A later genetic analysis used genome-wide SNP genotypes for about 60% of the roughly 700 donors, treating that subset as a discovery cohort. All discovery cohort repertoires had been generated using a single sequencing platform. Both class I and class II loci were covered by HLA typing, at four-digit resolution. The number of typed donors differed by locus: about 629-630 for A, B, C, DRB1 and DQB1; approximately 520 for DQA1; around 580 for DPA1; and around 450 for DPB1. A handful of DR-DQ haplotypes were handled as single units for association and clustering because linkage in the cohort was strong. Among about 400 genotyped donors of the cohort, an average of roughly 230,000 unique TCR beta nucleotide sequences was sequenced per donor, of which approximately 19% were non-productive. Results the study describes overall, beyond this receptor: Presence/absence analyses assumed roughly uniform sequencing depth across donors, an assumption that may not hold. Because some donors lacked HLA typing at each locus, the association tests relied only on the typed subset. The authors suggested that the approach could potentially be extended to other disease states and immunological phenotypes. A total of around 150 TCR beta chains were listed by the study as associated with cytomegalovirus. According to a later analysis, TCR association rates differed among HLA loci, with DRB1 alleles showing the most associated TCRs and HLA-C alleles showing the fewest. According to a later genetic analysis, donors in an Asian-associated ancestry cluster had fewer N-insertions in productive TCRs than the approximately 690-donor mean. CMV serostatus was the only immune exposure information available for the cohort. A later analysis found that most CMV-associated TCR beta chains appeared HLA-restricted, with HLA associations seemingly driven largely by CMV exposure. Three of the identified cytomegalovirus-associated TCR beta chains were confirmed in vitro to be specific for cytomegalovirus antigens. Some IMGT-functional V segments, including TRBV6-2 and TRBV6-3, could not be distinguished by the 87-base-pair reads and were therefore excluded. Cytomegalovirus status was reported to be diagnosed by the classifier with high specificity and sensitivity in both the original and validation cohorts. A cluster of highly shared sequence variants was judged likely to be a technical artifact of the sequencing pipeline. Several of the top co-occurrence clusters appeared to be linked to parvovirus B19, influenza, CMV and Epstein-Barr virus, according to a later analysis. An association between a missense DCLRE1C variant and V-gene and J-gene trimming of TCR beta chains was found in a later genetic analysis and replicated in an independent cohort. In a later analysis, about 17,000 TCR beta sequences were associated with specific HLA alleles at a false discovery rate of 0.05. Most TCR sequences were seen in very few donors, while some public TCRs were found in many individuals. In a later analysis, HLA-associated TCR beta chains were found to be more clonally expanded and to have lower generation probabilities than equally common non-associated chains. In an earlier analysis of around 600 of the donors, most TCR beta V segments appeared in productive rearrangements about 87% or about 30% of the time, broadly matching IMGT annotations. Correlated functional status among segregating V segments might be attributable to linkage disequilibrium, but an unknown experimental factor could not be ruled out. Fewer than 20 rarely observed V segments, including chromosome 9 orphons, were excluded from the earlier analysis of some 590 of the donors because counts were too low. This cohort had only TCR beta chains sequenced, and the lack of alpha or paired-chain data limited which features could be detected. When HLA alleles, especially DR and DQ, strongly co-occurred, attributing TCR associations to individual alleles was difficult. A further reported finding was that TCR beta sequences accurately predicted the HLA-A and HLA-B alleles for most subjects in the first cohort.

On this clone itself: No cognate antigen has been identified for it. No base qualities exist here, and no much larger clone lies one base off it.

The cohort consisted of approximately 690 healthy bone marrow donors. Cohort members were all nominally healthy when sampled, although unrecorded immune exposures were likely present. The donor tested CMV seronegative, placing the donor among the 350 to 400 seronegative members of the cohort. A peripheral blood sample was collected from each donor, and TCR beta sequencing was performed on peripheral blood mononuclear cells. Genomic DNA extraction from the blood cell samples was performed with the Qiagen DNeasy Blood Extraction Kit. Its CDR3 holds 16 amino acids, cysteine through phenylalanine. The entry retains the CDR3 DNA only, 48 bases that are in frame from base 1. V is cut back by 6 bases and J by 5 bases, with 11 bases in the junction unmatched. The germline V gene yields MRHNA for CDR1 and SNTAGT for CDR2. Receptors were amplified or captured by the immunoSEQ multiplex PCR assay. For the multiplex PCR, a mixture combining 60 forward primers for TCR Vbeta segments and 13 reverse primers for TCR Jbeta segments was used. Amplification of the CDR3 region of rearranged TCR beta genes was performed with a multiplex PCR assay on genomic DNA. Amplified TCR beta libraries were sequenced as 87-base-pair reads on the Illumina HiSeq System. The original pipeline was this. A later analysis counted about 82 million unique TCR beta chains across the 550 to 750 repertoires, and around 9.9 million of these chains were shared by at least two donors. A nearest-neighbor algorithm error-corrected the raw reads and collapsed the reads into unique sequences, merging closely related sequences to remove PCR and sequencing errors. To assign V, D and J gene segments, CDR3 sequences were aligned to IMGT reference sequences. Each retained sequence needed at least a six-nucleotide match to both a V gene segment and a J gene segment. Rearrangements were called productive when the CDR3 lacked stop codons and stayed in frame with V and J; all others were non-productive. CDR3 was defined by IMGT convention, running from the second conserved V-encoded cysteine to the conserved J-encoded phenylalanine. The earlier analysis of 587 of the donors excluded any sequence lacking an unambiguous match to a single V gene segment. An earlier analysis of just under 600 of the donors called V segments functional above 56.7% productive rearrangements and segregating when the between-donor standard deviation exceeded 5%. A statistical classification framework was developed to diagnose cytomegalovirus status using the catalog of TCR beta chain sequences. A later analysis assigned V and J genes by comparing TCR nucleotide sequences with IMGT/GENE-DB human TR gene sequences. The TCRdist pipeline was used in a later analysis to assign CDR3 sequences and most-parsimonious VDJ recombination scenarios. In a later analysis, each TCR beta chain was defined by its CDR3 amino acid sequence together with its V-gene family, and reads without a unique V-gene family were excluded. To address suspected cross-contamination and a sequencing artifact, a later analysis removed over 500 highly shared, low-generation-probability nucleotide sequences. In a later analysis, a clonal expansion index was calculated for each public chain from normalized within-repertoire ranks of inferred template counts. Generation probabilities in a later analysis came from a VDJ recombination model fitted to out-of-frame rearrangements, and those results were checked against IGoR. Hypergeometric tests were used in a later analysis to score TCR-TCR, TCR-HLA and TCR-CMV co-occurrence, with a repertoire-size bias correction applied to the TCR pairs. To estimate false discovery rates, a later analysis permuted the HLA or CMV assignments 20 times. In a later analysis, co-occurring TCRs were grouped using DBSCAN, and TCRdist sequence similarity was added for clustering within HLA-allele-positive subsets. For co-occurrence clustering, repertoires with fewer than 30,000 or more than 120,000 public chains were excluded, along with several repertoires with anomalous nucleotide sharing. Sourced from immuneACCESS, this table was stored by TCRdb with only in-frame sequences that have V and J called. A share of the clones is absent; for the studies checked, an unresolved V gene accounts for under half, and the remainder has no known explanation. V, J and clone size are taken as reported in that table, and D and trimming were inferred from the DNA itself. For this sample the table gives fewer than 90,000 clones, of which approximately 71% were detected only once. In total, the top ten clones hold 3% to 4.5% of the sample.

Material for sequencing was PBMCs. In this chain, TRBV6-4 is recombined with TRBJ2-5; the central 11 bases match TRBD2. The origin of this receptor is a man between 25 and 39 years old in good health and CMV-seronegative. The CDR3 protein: CASRLVAGGPFETQYF. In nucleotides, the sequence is TGTGCCAGCAGATTGGTAGCGGGAGGGCCCTTTGAGACCCAGTACTTC.